This T cell receptor beta chain derives from a study of breast tumors, draining lymph nodes, adjacent tissues (dated by TCRdb to 2016 to 2018). Looking at the study overall: TCR beta repertoires were compared across tumor, adjacent nontumor tissue and axillary lymph nodes obtained from breast cancer patients. The study was designed to assess the relationships and possible T-cell exchange between tumor, surrounding tissue and draining lymph node repertoires in human breast cancer. What the study reported, not specific to this receptor: Tumor T-cell repertoires showed less diversity than lymph node repertoires and more diversity than nontumor tissue repertoires, and tumor T-cell repertoires showed preferential V and J gene usage. The conclusion that tumor T cells originate in lymph nodes was framed as consistent with a hypothesis rather than directly demonstrated. In luminal-like breast cancer, tumor and nontumor tissue repertoires resembled each other significantly more than in basal-like breast cancer. The data were considered consistent with most tumor T cells being derived from the lymph node and subsequently expanding within tumor tissue.

The axillary draining lymph nodes of breast cancer patients were the source of the lymph node samples. The germline V gene encodes CDR1 SEHNR and CDR2 FQNEAQ (reference sequence). From its cysteine to its phenylalanine, the CDR3 spans 19 amino acids. Only the CDR3 part of the read is kept: 57 bases, read in frame from the first base. The data were produced on an Illumina HiSeq 2000. TCR beta chain libraries were generated through multiplex PCR amplification. High-throughput sequencing was used to analyze the amplified TCR beta chain products. TCRdb applied fastp at Q25 and MiXCR to the public reads, then kept only in-frame beta chains. Merged by CDR3 protein, the rows form single entries marked with the most common genes and DNA. This sample holds some 170,000 distinct CDR3 sequences; 30% to 40% were observed only once. The ten top clones hold about 3.7% of the sample. A single count supports this clonotype. Its antigen remains unidentified. At one end, the junction sequence differs from germline, possibly due to a read error.

The rearrangement joined TRBV7-9 to TRBJ2-2; the D gene is perhaps TRBD1 or TRBD2, as each covers 6 bases. The TCR originated in a female donor with breast cancer. Some clones in this sample may be carry-over from other donors' samples. The sequenced sample was axillary lymph node tissue. Here is the DNA: TGTGCCAGCAGCTGTAACAGGGTAACGGGACTCCATAACACCGGGGAGCTGTTCTTT. Translated, this is CASSCNRVTGLHNTGELFF.